This T cell receptor (beta chain) was profiled in a study of T cells in Graves' hyperthyroidism and ophthalmopathy. Whole-study findings and limits: Ophthalmopathy got predicted by the model a median around 6.6 months before its onset. Blood also carried most thyroid clonotypes expanded above 0.001.

Template material for amplifying TCR beta CDR3 regions consisted of RNA transcripts. Carried out on the TCR CDR3, a first-round RT-PCR used the HTBI primer set. Each CDR3 protein gets one entry after TCRdb re-called the multiplex PCR reads with MiXCR. The sample contains hundreds of thousands of distinct CDR3 sequences, 13% to 15% of which appear only once. This clonotype was seen ten or more times. The target antigen is unknown. The study based diagnoses on clinical symptoms, serum thyroxine and TRAb, thyroid ultrasound and orbital computed tomography. Sample: blood. This receptor was obtained from a woman aged 18-30 years with Graves' hyperthyroidism.

CDR3 sequence: CASSQDLATSYEQYF. The CDR3 DNA reads as TGTGCCAGCAGCCAAGACCTAGCGACCTCCTACGAGCAGTACTTC. J is TRBJ2-7 and V is TRBV3-1, with TRBD2 as a possible D gene (6 bases). Looked up from germline, CDR1 is LGHDT and CDR2 is YNNKEL (reference sequence). CDR3 size: 15 residues. With 0 bases removed from V and 0 bases from J, the gap between germline ends came to 9 bases.